The 17 T cell receptor beta chains presented below share a single source sample, sequenced in a study of blood T cell repertoires in COVID-19. Clones were read by immunoSEQ multiplex PCR, and TCRdb kept only the in-frame ones, dropping some. This sample carries some 330,000 clones, about 92% of them seen once, and the ten largest clones take around 18%. The sample taken for sequencing was PBMCs or T cells enriched from blood (not recorded which). Source of these receptors: a woman under 40 who had recovered from COVID-19.

This clone was recorded only once. The identical CDR3 is also encoded by other nucleotide sequences in the sample. This chain joins TRBV15 and TRBJ2-7; no firm D call. Germline CDR1 and CDR2: LNHNV and YYDKDF (reference sequence). The CDR3 has 13 amino acids. Trimming stripped 0 bases from V and 1 base from J, with 4 bases between. The CDR3 spells CATSRDLSYEQYF. The CDR3 nucleotides are TGTGCCACCAGCAGAGATCTTTCCTACGAGCAGTACTTC.

This chain links TRBV11-3 with TRBJ2-5; 7 bases agree with TRBD1. Trimming took 5 bases from V and 6 from J; bases not matched to a gene: 12. Germline-derived CDR1 and CDR2 are SGHNT and YENEEA. The CDR3 spans 15 residues. CDR3 residues: CASSGREGGVKTQYF. The CDR3 DNA reads TGTGCCAGCAGCGGAAGGGAAGGGGGCGTGAAGACCCAGTACTTC. The entire variable domain, with the rest obtained from reference TRBV11-3 and TRBJ2-5, is as follows: EAGVVQSPRYKIIEKKQPVAFWCNPISGHNTLYWYLQNLGQGPELLIRYENEEAVDDSQLPKDRFSAERLKGVDSTLKIQPAELGDSAVYLCASSGREGGVKTQYFGPGTRLLVL.

The V call is TRBV7-9, the J call TRBJ1-1, with 8 bases that match TRBD1. In germline, CDR1 is SEHNR, CDR2 FQNEAQ (reference sequence). The CDR3 spans 15 residues. The J segment lost 1 base and the V segment lost 5 bases, leaving 6 bases of the junction unmatched. CDR3 bases: TGTGCCAGCAGCCCACTGACAGGGGCGAACACTGAAGCTTTCTTT. Residues: CASSPLTGANTEAFF.

This clone was counted once. V usage is TRBV28 and J usage is TRBJ1-4; D remains unclear. This CDR3 contains 17 residues. Trimming shortened V by 4 bases and J by 7 bases, and 22 bases separated the two germline ends. Germline lookup yields CDR1 MDHEN and CDR2 SYDVKM. CDR3 loop: CASSSLPRRAGGEKLFF. CDR3 in DNA: TGTGCCAGCAGTTCCCTCCCCCGACGCGCCGGCGGTGAAAAACTGTTTTTT.

The chain links TRBV28 to TRBJ2-1; D uncertain. The CDR3 totals 13 residues. Germline CDR1 MDHEN, CDR2 SYDVKM. V shed 4 bases and J shed 7 bases, with 11 bases lying between them. CDR3 sequence reads: CASSSRSGNEQFF. In DNA, the CDR3 is TGTGCCAGCAGTTCAAGGTCCGGGAATGAGCAGTTCTTC.

The chain employs TRBV27 and TRBJ1-2; D gene ambiguous. This CDR3 is built from 12 residues. V lost 2 bases, J lost 4 bases, and 5 bases lay in between. CDR1 and CDR2 (germline): MNHEY, SMNVEV (reference sequence). CDR3 nucleotides: TGTGCCAGCAGTTTAAGCTGCTATGGCTACACCTTC. Amino acid sequence: CASSLSCYGYTF.

V and J are TRBV19 and TRBJ1-2; no firm D call. This CDR3 has 13 residues. Germline V CDR1 and CDR2: LNHDA, SQIVND (reference sequence). Trimming stripped 8 bases from V and 6 bases from J, with 16 bases between. The CDR3 coding sequence is TGTGCCAGTTCCTTGGCCCTCGGGGATGGCTACACCTTC. This translates into CASSLALGDGYTF.

This clone was recorded only once. This chain joins TRBV3-1 (or the pseudogene TRBV3-2) and TRBJ2-2; the match to TRBD2 covers 8 bases. Germline V gene lookup returns CDR1 LGHDT and CDR2 YNNKEL (reference sequence). This CDR3 spans 23 amino acids. J lost 3 bases, V lost 1 base, and 25 bases had no gene match. The CDR3 spells CASSQVRGLAGAYPRWDTGELFF. The CDR3 DNA reads TGTGCCAGCAGCCAAGTGCGTGGGCTAGCGGGTGCGTACCCCCGGTGGGACACCGGGGAGCTGTTTTTT.

This chain uses TRBV9 with TRBJ1-1, with a possible D match to TRBD1 (5 bases). Germline V gene sequence: CDR1 SGDLS, CDR2 YYNGEE. The CDR3 totals 13 residues. V dropped 0 bases and J dropped 8 bases, with 11 bases sitting between them. The CDR3 loop is CASSVDHRSEAFF. The CDR3 DNA reads TGTGCCAGCAGCGTAGATCACAGGAGCGAAGCTTTCTTT.

The chain joins TRBV12-5 to TRBJ2-1; possible D gene TRBD2, 5 bases. Germline values: CDR1 LGHNT, CDR2 FRNRAP. The CDR3 contains 11 residues. Deletions cut 11 bases from V and 3 bases from J, with 8 bases between. DNA for the CDR3: TGTGCTTGCGGGTACTACAATGAGCAGTTCTTC. It translates to CACGYYNEQFF.

The chain recombines TRBV11-2 with TRBJ1-1; D perhaps matches TRBD1 (5 bases). V dropped 4 bases and J dropped 7 bases, with 19 bases sitting between them. Germline V gene lookup returns CDR1 SGHAT and CDR2 FQNNGV. CDR3 length equals 15 residues. CDR3 DNA: TGTGCCAGCAGCTCCTTGGACACGGGCGGGGGTGAAGCTTTCTTT. It is translated as CASSSLDTGGGEAFF.

The chain uses TRBV7-2 and TRBJ2-5, with D possibly matching TRBD1 (7 bases). This CDR3 is built from 14 residues. V lost 5 bases and J 2 bases, leaving 12 bases between the germline ends. Germline CDR1 and CDR2: SGHTA and FQGNSA. CDR3 residues: CASSVQGGQETQYF. Written as DNA, the CDR3 is TGTGCCAGCAGCGTTCAGGGGGGACAAGAGACCCAGTACTTC.

V usage is TRBV3-1 (or the pseudogene TRBV3-2) and J usage is TRBJ1-2; D perhaps matches TRBD1 (6 bases). The CDR3 consists of 13 residues. Trimming cost V 4 bases and J 7 bases, with 13 bases left between them. Germline V CDR1 and CDR2: LGHDT, YNNKEL (reference sequence). DNA of the CDR3: TGTGCCAGCAGCCTACAGGGTCTCTTTGGCTACACCTTC. It yields the protein CASSLQGLFGYTF.

This clone was counted once. The chain employs TRBV4-3 and TRBJ1-1; TRBD1 is a possible D gene (5 bases). In germline, CDR1 is LGHNA, CDR2 YSLEER. This CDR3 has 16 residues. V was clipped by 0 bases and J by 0 bases, with 11 bases between them. This CDR3 reads CASSQDLGGLNTEAFF. The DNA of the CDR3 is TGCGCCAGCAGCCAAGATCTTGGGGGGTTGAACACTGAAGCTTTCTTT.

Turning to this clone: At the DNA level, this CDR3 is encoded by other sequences in the same sample as well. The V and J genes are TRBV27 and TRBJ1-4, with D hard to call. V was shortened by 8 bases and J by 0 bases, with 10 bases between the two germline ends. The germline CDR1 and CDR2 sequences are MNHEY and SMNVEV (reference sequence). CDR3 size: 14 residues. The CDR3 DNA sequence: TGTGCCAGCCGCCGGGGTCCAACTAATGAAAAACTGTTTTTT. It codes for CASRRGPTNEKLFF.

The chain recombines TRBV7-2 with TRBJ2-1, with TRBD2 as a possible D gene (5 bases). With 5 bases removed from V and 6 bases from J, the gap between germline ends came to 20 bases. The CDR3 sequence is 16 residues long. Germline lookup yields CDR1 SGHTA and CDR2 FQGNSA. The CDR3 nucleotides are TGTGCCAGCAGCCTCCAGGCGGGTTTAGGTGTCAATGAGCAGTTCTTC. Residues: CASSLQAGLGVNEQFF.

The CDR3 coding sequence is TGTGCCACCTCGGGGGGTAGCAATCAGCCCCAGCATTTT. Translation gives CATSGGSNQPQHF. The J gene is TRBJ1-5, the V gene TRBV24-1; D is perhaps TRBD1 (5 bases). CDR3 length: 13 residues. The V gene lost 9 bases and the J gene lost 0 bases, with 8 bases spanning the gap. Germline lookup yields CDR1 KGHDR and CDR2 SFDVKD.